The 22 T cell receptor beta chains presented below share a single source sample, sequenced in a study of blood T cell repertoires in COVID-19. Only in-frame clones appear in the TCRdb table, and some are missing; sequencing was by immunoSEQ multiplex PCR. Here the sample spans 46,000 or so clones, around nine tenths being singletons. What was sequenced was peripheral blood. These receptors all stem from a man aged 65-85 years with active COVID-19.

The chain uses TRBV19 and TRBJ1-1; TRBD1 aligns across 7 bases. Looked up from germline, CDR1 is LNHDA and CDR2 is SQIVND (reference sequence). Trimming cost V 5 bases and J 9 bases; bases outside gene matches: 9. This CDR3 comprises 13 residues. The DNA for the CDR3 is TGTGCCAGTAGTGTCCCCTGGGACAGACAAGCTTTCTTT. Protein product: CASSVPWDRQAFF.

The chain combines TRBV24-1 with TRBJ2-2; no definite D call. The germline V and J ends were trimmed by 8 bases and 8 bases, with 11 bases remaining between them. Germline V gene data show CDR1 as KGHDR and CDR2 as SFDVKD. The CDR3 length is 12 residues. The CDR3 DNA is TGTGCCACCACCTCAAACAGAGGGGAGCTGTTTTTT. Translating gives CATTSNRGELFF.

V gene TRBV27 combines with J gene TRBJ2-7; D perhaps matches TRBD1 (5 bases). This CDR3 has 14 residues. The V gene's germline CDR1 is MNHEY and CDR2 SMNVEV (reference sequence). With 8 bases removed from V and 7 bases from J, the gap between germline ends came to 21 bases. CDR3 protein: CASRPLAGPREQYF. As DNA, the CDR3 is TGTGCCAGCCGTCCCTTGGCAGGGCCTCGGGAGCAGTACTTC.

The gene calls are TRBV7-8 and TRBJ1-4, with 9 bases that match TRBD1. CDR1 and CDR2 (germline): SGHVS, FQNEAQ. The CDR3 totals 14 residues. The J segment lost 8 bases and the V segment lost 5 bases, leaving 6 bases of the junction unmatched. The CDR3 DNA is TGTGCCAGCAGCCGGGACAGGGTAGGGGAAAAACTGTTTTTT. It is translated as CASSRDRVGEKLFF.

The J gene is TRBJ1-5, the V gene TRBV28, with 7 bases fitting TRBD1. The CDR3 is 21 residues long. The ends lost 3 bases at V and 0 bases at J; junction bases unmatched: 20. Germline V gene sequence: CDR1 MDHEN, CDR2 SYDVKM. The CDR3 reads CASSFLRPGTAPVYSNQPQHF. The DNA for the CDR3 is TGTGCCAGCAGTTTTCTGCGACCCGGGACAGCCCCAGTTTATAGCAATCAGCCCCAGCATTTT.

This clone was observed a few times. The CDR3 bases are TGCGCCAGCAGCCAAGTTGCCCTTTCCCAGGACAGGGTCGCAACTAATGAAAAACTGTTTTTT. This codes for CASSQVALSQDRVATNEKLFF. The chain joins TRBV4-1 to TRBJ1-4; 8 positions agree with TRBD1. Unmatched junction bases numbered 16, after V lost 1 base and J lost 0 bases. Looked up from germline, CDR1 is MGHRA and CDR2 is YSYEKL. The CDR3 loop spans 21 amino acids.

The CDR3 DNA reads as TGCGCCAGCAGCTGGACTAGCGGGAGGGAGACCCAGTACTTC. Its protein product is CASSWTSGRETQYF. The chain recombines TRBV5-1 with TRBJ2-5; TRBD2 matches at 14 bases. V lost 3 bases to trimming and J lost 5 bases; unmatched junction nucleotides: 0. CDR1 and CDR2 from the germline V gene are SGHRS and YFSETQ. The CDR3 runs 14 residues.

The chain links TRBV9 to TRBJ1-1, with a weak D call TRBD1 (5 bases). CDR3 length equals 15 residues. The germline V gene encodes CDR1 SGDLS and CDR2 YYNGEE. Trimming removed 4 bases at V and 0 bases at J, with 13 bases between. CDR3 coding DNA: TGTGCCAGCAGCTACCGGGGGGACTTGAACACTGAAGCTTTCTTT. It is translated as CASSYRGDLNTEAFF.

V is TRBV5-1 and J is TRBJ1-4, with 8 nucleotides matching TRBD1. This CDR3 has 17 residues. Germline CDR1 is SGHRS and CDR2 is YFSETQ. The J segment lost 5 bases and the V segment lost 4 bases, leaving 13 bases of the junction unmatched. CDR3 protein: CASSPRDRRGLNEKLFF. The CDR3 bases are TGCGCCAGCAGCCCTAGGGACAGGCGCGGCTTAAATGAAAAACTGTTTTTT. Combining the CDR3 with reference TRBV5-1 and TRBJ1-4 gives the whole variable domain KAGVTQTPRYLIKTRGQQVTLSCSPISGHRSVSWYQQTPGQGLQFLFEYFSETQRNKGNFPGRFSGRQFSNSRSEMNVSTLELGDSALYLCASSPRDRRGLNEKLFFGSGTQLSVL.

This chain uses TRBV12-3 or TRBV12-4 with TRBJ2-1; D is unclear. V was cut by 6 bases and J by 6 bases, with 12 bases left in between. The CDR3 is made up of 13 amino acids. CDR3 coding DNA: TGTGCCAGCAGCTTTGGGCAGCCCAATGAGCAGTTCTTC. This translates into CASSFGQPNEQFF.

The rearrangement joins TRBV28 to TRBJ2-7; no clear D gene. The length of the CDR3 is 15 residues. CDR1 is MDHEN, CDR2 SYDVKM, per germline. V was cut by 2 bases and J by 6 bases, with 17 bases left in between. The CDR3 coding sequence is TGTGCCAGCAGTTTACTCTCAGGTACACGAGTCGAGCAGTACTTC. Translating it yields CASSLLSGTRVEQYF.

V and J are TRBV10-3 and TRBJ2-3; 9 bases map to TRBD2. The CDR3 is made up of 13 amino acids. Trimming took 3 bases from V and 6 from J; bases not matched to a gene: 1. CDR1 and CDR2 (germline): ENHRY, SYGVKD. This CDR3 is CAISDTSGDTQYF. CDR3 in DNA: TGTGCCATCAGTGATACTAGCGGGGATACGCAGTATTTT.

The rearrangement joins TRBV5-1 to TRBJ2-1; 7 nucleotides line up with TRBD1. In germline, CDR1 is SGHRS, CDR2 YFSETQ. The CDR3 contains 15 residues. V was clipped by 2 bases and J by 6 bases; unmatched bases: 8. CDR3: CASSLRQGISNEQFF. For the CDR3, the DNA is TGCGCCAGCAGCTTACGACAGGGAATCAGCAATGAGCAGTTCTTC.

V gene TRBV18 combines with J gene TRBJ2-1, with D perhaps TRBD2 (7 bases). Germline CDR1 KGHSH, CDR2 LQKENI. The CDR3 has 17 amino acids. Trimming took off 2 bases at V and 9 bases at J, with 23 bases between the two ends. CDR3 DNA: TGTGCCAGCTCACCAAGGGGGGCCAGCGGGATCTTAAGTGAGCAGTTCTTC. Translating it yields CASSPRGASGILSEQFF.

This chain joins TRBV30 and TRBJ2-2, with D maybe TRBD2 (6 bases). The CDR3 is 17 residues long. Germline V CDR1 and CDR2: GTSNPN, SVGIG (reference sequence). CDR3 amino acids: CARGGFSGPRNTGELFF. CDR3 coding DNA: TGTGCTCGGGGCGGTTTTAGCGGCCCAAGGAACACCGGGGAGCTGTTTTTT.

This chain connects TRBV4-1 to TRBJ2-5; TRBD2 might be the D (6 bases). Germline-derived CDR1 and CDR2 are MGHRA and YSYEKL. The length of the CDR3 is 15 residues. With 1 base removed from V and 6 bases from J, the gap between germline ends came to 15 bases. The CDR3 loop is CASSQALRGRQTQYF. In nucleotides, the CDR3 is TGCGCCAGCAGCCAAGCTTTACGGGGGAGGCAGACCCAGTACTTC.

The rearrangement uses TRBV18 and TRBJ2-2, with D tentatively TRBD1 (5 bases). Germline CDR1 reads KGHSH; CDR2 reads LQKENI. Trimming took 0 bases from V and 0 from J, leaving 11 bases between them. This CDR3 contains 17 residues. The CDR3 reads CASSPPSGAPNTGELFF. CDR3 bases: TGTGCCAGCTCACCACCGAGTGGGGCACCGAACACCGGGGAGCTGTTTTTT. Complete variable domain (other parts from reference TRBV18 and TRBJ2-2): NAGVMQNPRHLVRRRGQEARLRCSPMKGHSHVYWYRQLPEEGLKFMVYLQKENIIDESGMPKERFSAEFPKEGPSILRIQQVVRGDSAAYFCASSPPSGAPNTGELFFGEGSRLTVL.

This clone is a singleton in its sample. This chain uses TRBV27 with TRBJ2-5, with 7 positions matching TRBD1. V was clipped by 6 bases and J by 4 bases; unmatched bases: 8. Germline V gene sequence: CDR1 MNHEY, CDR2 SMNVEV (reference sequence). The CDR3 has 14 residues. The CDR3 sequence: CASRLTGARETQYF. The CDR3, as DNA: TGTGCCAGCAGGCTTACAGGGGCCAGAGAGACCCAGTACTTC.

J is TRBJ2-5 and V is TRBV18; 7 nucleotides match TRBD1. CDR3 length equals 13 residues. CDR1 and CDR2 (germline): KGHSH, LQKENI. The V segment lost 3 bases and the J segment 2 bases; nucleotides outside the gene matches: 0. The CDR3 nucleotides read TGTGCCAGCTCACCGGGACAGCAAGAGACCCAGTACTTC. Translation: CASSPGQQETQYF.

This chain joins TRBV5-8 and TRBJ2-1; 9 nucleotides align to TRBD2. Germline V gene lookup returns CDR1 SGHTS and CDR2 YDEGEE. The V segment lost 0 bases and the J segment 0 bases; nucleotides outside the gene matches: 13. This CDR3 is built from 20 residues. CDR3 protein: CASSLVGLASYKGSYNEQFF. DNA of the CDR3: TGTGCCAGCAGCTTGGTGGGACTAGCTTCGTACAAGGGCTCCTACAATGAGCAGTTCTTC. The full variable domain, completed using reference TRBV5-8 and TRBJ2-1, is EAGVTQSPTHLIKTRGQQATLRCSPISGHTSVYWYQQALGLGLQFLLWYDEGEERNRGNFPPRFSGRQFPNYSSELNVNALELEDSALYLCASSLVGLASYKGSYNEQFFGPGTRLTVL.

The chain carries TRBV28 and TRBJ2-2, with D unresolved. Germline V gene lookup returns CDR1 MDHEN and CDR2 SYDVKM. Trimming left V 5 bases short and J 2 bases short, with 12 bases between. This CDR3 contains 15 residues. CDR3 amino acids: CASSPPNRNTGELFF. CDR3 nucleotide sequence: TGTGCCAGCAGTCCCCCGAACAGAAACACCGGGGAGCTGTTTTTT.

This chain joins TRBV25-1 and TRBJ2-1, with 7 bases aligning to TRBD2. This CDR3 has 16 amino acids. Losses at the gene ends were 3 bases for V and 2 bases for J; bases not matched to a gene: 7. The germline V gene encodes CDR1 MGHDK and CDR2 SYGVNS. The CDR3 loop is CASSDVAGETYNEQFF. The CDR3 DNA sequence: TGTGCCAGCAGTGACGTGGCGGGAGAAACCTACAATGAGCAGTTCTTC. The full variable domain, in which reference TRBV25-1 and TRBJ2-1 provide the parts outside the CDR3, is EADIYQTPRYLVIGTGKKITLECSQTMGHDKMYWYQQDPGMELHLIHYSYGVNSTEKGDLSSESTVSRIRTEHFPLTLESARPSHTSQYLCASSDVAGETYNEQFFGPGTRLTVL.